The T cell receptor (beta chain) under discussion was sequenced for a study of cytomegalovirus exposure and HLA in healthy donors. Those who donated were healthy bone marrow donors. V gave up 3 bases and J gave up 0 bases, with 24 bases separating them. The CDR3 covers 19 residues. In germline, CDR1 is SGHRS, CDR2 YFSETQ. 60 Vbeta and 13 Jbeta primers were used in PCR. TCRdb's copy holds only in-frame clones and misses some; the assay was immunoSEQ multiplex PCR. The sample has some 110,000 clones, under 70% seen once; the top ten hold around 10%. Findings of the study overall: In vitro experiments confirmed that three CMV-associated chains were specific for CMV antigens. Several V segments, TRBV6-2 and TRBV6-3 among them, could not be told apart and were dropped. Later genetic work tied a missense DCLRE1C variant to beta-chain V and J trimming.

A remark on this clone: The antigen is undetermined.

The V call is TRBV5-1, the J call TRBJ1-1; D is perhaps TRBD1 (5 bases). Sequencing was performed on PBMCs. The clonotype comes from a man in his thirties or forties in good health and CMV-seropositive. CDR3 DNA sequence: TGCGCCAGCAGCTGGAGGGTGGGCAGGGCCTCTGGACTGAACACTGAAGCTTTCTTT. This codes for CASSWRVGRASGLNTEAFF.